This T cell receptor (beta chain) was observed in a study of T cells in Graves' hyperthyroidism and ophthalmopathy. Trimming pared 6 bases from V and 1 base from J, leaving 9 bases between. Germline V CDR1 and CDR2: KGHSH, LQKENI. This CDR3 contains 13 residues. Graves' hyperthyroidism was deemed stable given no ophthalmopathy progression within 18 months. Patients were aged 18 to 65, had disease duration under 2 months, and had newly diagnosed hyperthyroidism. Using around 10 ml of fresh peripheral blood, PBMCs were prepared. Authors of the study amplified TCR beta CDR3 regions from RNA transcripts. First-round RT-PCR of the TCR CDR3 relied on the HTBI primer set. TCRdb re-called the multiplex PCR reads with MiXCR, one entry per CDR3 protein. Of some 500,000 distinct CDR3 sequences in the sample, 13% to 15% were seen once. There are many counts of this clonotype.

The specimen sequenced was blood. This TCR was sampled from a woman younger than 35 with Graves' hyperthyroidism. J is TRBJ1-1 and V is TRBV18; D might be TRBD1 (5 bases). The CDR3 here is CASSSRGNTEAFF. The CDR3 DNA follows: TGTGCCAGCTCTTCAAGGGGGAACACTGAAGCTTTCTTT.